Listed below are T cell receptor beta chains from one sample, sequenced in a study of OX40 agonist ivuxolimab in advanced cancers. TCRdb's table, derived via immunoSEQ multiplex PCR, lists solely in-frame clones and lacks some. The sample yields about 130,000 clones, about 92% seen once. The specimen was CD4+ or CD8+ T cells sorted from blood, collected in a trial of the OX40 agonist ivuxolimab. The origin of the receptors is an adult with an advanced solid tumor such as melanoma, head and neck, liver or kidney cancer. CDR3s include the opening cysteine and the closing phenylalanine or tryptophan.

V	CDR3
TRBV6-5	CASSYGTPTTDTQYF
TRBV28	CASSIAQGTNEKLFF
TRBV6-5	CASSEQGPYEQYF
TRBV5-8	CASSLSGIGVGNTIYF
TRBV5-1	CASGGPGNTIYF
TRBV5-5	CASSLPTGFGSETQYF
TRBV6-1	CATQTGTGYDIQYF
TRBV18	CASSPMNTDTGELFF
TRBV5-1	CASSTLGGDNQPQHF
TRBV7-9	CASNLGGNQETQYF